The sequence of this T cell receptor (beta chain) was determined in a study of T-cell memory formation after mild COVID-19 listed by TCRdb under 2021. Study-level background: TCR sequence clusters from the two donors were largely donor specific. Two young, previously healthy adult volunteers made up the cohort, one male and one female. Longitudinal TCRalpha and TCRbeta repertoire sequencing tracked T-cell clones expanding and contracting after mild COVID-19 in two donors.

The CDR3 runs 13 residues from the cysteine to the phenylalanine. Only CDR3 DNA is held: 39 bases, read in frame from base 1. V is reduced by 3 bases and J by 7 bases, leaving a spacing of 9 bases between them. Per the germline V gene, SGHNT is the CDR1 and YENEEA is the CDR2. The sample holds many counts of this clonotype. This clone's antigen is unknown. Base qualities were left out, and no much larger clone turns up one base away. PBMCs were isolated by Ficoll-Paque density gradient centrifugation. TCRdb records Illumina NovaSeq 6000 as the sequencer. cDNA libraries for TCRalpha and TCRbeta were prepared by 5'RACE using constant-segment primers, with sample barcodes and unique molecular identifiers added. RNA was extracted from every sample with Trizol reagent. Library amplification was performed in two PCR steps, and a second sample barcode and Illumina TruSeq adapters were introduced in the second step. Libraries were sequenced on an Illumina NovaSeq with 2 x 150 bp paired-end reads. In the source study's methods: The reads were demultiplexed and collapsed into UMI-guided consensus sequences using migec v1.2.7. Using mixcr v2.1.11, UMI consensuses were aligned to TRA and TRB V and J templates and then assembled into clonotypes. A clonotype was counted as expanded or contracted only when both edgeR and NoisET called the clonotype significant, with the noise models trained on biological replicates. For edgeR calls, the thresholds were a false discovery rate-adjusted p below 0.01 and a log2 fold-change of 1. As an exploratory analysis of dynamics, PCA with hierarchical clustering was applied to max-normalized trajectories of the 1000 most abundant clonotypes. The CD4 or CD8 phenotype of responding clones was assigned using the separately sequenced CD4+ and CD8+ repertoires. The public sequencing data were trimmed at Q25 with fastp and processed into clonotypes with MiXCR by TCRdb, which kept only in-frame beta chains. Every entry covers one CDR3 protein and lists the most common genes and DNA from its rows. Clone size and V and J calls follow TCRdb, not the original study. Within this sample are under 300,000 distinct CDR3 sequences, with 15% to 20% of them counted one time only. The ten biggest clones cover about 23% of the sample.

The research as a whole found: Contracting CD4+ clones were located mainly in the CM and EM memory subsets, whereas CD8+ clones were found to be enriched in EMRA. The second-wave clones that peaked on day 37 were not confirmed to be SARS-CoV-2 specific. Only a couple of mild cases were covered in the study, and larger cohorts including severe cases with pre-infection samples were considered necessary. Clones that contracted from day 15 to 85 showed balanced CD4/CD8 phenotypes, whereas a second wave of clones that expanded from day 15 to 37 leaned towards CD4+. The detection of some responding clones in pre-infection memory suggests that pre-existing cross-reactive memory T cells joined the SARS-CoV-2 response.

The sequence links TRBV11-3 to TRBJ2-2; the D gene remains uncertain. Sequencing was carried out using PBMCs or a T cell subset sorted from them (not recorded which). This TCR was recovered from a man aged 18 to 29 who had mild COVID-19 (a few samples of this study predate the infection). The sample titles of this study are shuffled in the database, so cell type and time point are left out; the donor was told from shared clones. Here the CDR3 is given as CASSLSDGGELFF. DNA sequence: TGTGCCAGCAGCTTGTCGGACGGCGGGGAGCTGTTTTTT. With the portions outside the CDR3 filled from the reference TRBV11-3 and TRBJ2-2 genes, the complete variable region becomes EAGVVQSPRYKIIEKKQPVAFWCNPISGHNTLYWYLQNLGQGPELLIRYENEEAVDDSQLPKDRFSAERLKGVDSTLKIQPAELGDSAVYLCASSLSDGGELFFGEGSRLTVL.